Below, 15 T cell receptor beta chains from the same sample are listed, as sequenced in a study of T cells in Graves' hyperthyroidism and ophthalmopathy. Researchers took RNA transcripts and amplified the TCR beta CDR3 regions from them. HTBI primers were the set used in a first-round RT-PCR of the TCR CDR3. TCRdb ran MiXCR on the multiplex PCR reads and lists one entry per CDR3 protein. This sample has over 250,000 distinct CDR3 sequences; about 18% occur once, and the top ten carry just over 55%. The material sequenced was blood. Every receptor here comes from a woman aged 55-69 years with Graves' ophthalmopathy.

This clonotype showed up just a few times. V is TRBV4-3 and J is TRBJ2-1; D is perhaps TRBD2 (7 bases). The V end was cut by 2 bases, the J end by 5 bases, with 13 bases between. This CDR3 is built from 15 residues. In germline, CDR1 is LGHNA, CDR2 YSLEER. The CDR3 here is CASSQSLGGDNEQFF. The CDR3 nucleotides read TGCGCCAGCAGCCAATCACTAGGGGGGGACAATGAGCAGTTCTTC.

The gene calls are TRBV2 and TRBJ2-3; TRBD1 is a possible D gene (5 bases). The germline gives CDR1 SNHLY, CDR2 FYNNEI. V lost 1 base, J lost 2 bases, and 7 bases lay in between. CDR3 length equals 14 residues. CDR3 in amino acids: CASSEGQFTDTQYF. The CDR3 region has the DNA TGTGCCAGCAGTGAAGGACAGTTCACAGATACGCAGTATTTT.

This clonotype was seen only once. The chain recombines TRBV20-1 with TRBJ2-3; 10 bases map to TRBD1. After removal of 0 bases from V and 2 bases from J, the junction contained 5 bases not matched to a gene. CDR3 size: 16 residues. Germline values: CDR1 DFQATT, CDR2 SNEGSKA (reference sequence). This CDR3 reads CSAREWGQGNTDTQYF. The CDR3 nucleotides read TGCAGTGCTAGAGAGTGGGGACAGGGGAACACAGATACGCAGTATTTT.

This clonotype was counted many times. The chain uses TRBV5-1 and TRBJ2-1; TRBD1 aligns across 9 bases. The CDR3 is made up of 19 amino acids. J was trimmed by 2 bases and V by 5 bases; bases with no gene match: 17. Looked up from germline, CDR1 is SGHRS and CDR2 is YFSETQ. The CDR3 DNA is TGCGCCAGCAGTTCCCCGGGACAGGGTAGTTATCCGGCCTACAATGAGCAGTTCTTC. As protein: CASSSPGQGSYPAYNEQFF.

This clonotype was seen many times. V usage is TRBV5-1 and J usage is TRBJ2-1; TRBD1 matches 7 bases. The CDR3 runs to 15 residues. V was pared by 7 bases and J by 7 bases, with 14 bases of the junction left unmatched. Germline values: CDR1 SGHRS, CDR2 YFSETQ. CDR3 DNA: TGCGCCAGCTCCCCCCGCCGACAGGGTCCAAATGAGCAGTTCTTC. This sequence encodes CASSPRRQGPNEQFF.

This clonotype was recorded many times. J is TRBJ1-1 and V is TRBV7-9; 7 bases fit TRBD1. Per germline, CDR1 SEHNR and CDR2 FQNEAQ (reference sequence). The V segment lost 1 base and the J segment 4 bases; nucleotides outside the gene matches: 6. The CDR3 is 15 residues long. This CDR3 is CASSLVRGRSTEAFF. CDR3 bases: TGTGCCAGCAGCTTAGTTAGGGGGCGGAGCACTGAAGCTTTCTTT.

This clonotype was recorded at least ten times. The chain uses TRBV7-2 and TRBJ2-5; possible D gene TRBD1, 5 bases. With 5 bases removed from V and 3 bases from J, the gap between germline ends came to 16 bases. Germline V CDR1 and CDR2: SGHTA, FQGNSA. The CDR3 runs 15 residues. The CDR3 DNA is TGTGCCAGCAGCCAGAAAGGGGCAATAAAAGAGACCCAGTACTTC. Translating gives CASSQKGAIKETQYF.

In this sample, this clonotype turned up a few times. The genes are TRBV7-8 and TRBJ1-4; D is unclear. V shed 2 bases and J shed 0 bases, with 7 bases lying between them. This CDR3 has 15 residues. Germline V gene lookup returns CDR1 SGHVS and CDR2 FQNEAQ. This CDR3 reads CASSLITTTNEKLFF. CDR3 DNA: TGTGCCAGCAGCTTAATAACAACAACTAATGAAAAACTGTTTTTT.

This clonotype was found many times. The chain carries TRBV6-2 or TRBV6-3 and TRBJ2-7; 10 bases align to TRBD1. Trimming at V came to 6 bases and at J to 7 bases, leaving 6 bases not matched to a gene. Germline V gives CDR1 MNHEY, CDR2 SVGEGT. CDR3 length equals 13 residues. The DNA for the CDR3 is TGTGCCAGCAGGGGACAGGGGAGTCGGGAGCAGTACTTC. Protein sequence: CASRGQGSREQYF.

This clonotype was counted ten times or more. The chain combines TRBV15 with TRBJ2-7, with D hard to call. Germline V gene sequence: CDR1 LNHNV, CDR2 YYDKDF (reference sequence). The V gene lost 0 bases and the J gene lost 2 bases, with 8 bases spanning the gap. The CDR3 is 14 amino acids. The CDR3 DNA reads TGTGCCACCAGCAGAGATCCATTGGCCTACGAGCAGTACTTC. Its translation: CATSRDPLAYEQYF.

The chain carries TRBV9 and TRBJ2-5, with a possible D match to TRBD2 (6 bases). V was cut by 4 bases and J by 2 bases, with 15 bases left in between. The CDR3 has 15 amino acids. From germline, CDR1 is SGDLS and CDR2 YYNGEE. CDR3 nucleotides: TGTGCCAGCAGCTCCGGGGTTGGGGGGCAAGAGACCCAGTACTTC. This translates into CASSSGVGGQETQYF. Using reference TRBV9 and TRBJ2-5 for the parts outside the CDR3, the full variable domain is DSGVTQTPKHLITATGQRVTLRCSPRSGDLSVYWYQQSLDQGLQFLIQYYNGEERAKGNILERFSAQQFPDLHSELNLSSLELGDSALYFCASSSGVGGQETQYFGPGTRLLVL.

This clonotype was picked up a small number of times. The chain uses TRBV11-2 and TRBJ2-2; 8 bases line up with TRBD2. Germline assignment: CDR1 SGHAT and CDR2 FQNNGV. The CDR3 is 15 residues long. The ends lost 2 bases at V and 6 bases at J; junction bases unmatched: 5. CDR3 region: CASSLTLAGSGELFF. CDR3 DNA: TGTGCCAGCAGCTTAACGCTAGCGGGTTCCGGGGAGCTGTTTTTT.

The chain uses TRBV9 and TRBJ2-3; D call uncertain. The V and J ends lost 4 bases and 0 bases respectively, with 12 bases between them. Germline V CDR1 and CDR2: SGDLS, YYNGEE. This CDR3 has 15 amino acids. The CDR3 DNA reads TGTGCCAGCAGCCCCAAGGCCTATAGCACAGATACGCAGTATTTT. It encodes CASSPKAYSTDTQYF.

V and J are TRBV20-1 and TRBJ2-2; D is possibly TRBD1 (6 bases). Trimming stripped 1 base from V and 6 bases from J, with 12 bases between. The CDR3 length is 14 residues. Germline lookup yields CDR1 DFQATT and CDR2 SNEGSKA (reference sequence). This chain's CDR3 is CSARGEQGPGELFF. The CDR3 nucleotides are TGCAGTGCTAGAGGAGAACAGGGTCCCGGGGAGCTGTTTTTT.

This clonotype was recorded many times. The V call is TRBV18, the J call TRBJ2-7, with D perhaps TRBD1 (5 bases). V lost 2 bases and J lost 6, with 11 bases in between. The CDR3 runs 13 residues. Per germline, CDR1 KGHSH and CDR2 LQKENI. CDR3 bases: TGTGCCAGCTCACCATTCGAAAGGGGCGAGCAGTACTTC. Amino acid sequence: CASSPFERGEQYF.